The sequence of this TCR beta chain was determined in a study of blood T cell repertoires in COVID-19. Turning to the study itself: T cells, B-cell-depleted T cells, or PBMCs supplied cDNA or gDNA.

This clone was counted a single time. The germline CDR1 and CDR2 sequences are ENHRY and SYGVKD. The V segment lost 9 bases and the J segment 2 bases; nucleotides outside the gene matches: 6. This CDR3 has 13 residues. The data were produced by immunoSEQ multiplex PCR, yet TCRdb's version contains in-frame clones alone and is incomplete. Among roughly 60,000 clones listed, around 84% were seen once. The source is a woman between 55 and 75 years old with acute or convalescent COVID-19. Sequences were obtained from peripheral blood. The V call is TRBV10-3, the J call TRBJ1-2; 7 bases are a match to TRBD1. This chain's CDR3 is CAMKGQSNYGYTF. The CDR3 bases are TGTGCCATGAAGGGACAGTCCAACTATGGCTACACCTTC.